This is a list of T cell receptor beta chains from one sample in a study of early T cells in non-severe SARS-CoV-2 infection. A single record per CDR3 protein comes from TCRdb applying MiXCR to the 5' RACE reads. The repertoire holds about 58,000 distinct CDR3 sequences, 6.5% to 8.5% seen once, with about 3.4% in the top ten. The sequencing sample was made of whole blood. All receptors come from an adult who was a healthcare worker with PCR-confirmed SARS-CoV-2 infection or an uninfected control (not recorded which). CDR3s include the opening cysteine and the closing phenylalanine or tryptophan. The D gene is left open where the match is weak. Part of the rows lack a size; the others show once, few, many or a class for expanded clones.

cdr3_nt	cdr3_aa	clone_size	v_call	j_call	d_call
TGCGCCAGCAGCTATGGTGGGCCGGAAGAGACCCAGTACTTC	CASSYGGPEETQYF	NA	TRBV5-1	TRBJ2-5	NA
TGTGCCAGCAGCGTCGGATTTGGCGTTAGCAACAATGAGCAGTTCTTC	CASSVGFGVSNNEQFF	many	TRBV7-2	TRBJ2-1	NA
TGTGCCTGGAGTTCGGACCGGGACAGGGTCTACAATGAGCAGTTCTTC	CAWSSDRDRVYNEQFF	NA	TRBV30	TRBJ2-1	TRBD1
TGTGCCAGCAGTCATGACAGCCTCTATGGCTACACCTTC	CASSHDSLYGYTF	few	TRBV28	TRBJ1-2	NA
TGTGCCTGGAGCAGCACGGGGTACGGGCGTCAGCCCCAGCATTTT	CAWSSTGYGRQPQHF	NA	TRBV30	TRBJ1-5	NA
TGTGCCAGCAGCCAGGTCCCGGGACTAGCGTTAGACACCGGGGAGCTGTTTTTT	CASSQVPGLALDTGELFF	many	TRBV3-1	TRBJ2-2	TRBD2
TGCAGCGTTGAAGGACAGTCTGGGGCCAACGTCCTGACTTTC	CSVEGQSGANVLTF	many	TRBV29-1	TRBJ2-6	NA
TGTGCCAGCAGCTTCACGGTGAACACTGAAGCTTTCTTT	CASSFTVNTEAFF	many	TRBV7-9	TRBJ1-1	NA
TGCAGCGTTGGAGCGGTTGACTCCTACAATGAGCAGTTCTTC	CSVGAVDSYNEQFF	many	TRBV29-1	TRBJ2-1	NA
TGCGCCAGCAGCTTGGGAGACAGATTTTCCTACGAGCAGTACTTC	CASSLGDRFSYEQYF	few	TRBV5-1	TRBJ2-7	NA
TGTGCCAGCAGCACACTAGCGGGAGGGTCAGAGACCCAGTACTTC	CASSTLAGGSETQYF	NA	TRBV12-3/TRBV12-4	TRBJ2-5	TRBD2
TGTGCCAGCAGTTCCGTGTCCCAGTCCGAGCAGTACTTC	CASSSVSQSEQYF	many	TRBV12-3/TRBV12-4	TRBJ2-7	NA
TGTGCCAGCAGCCAAGATGGCGGGAGTTCCTACAATGAGCAGTTCTTC	CASSQDGGSSYNEQFF	NA	TRBV4-2	TRBJ2-1	TRBD2
TGTGCCAGCAGCTCCTACGGGACTAGCGGGAGTCGGGAGCAGTTCTTC	CASSSYGTSGSREQFF	many	TRBV5-4	TRBJ2-1	TRBD2
TGTGCCAGCAGCCCTACAGGGGCGCGGGGCTACACCTTC	CASSPTGARGYTF	few	TRBV7-3	TRBJ1-2	TRBD1
TGTGCCAGCAGTACAGGGGGTCACTCCTACGAGCAGTACTTC	CASSTGGHSYEQYF	many	TRBV27	TRBJ2-7	TRBD1
TGTGCCAGCAGCACGTTGACGGCGAACTATGGCTACACCTTC	CASSTLTANYGYTF	NA	TRBV27	TRBJ1-2	NA
TGTGCCAGCAGCCCTTTGAGGGCTTCGAGCTCCTACAATGAGCAGTTCTTC	CASSPLRASSSYNEQFF	many	TRBV2	TRBJ2-1	NA
TGCGCCAGCAAACGGTTACCCGGCGAAACTGAAGCTTTCTTT	CASKRLPGETEAFF	NA	TRBV5-1	TRBJ1-1	NA
TGTGCCAGCAGTTTTTCGGGGAATGAAAAACTGTTTTTT	CASSFSGNEKLFF	few	TRBV12-3/TRBV12-4	TRBJ1-4	NA
TGTGCCAGCAGCCCACCCGGGTCGGGAAACACCATATATTTT	CASSPPGSGNTIYF	NA	TRBV6-6	TRBJ1-3	NA
TGTGCCAGCAGCTTTGGGGGCCCCTACAATGAGCAGTTCTTC	CASSFGGPYNEQFF	many	TRBV7-2	TRBJ2-1	NA
TGTGCCAGCAGTACCCTGGTTAGCGGGGGGGATGAGCAGTTCTTC	CASSTLVSGGDEQFF	many	TRBV12-3/TRBV12-4	TRBJ2-1	TRBD2
TGCGCCAGCAGCTCCGGGACTATCACAGATACGCAGTATTTT	CASSSGTITDTQYF	many	TRBV5-1	TRBJ2-3	TRBD2
TGTGCCAGCAGCCATCCTGAAGGGGAGACCCAGTACTTC	CASSHPEGETQYF	many	TRBV3-1	TRBJ2-5	NA
TGTGCCAGCAGTTCCCAGCGCTTAGCCAAAAACATTCAGTACTTC	CASSSQRLAKNIQYF	few	TRBV27	TRBJ2-4	NA
TGTGCCAGCAGCCCTACAGGGGTAAACTACGAGCAGTACTTC	CASSPTGVNYEQYF	NA	TRBV3-1	TRBJ2-7	TRBD1
TGTGCCAGCACTCAAAACAGGGTGCAGGGCTACACCTTC	CASTQNRVQGYTF	NA	TRBV28	TRBJ1-2	NA
TGCAGTGCTAGCTGGACTAGCGGATTCAACAATGAGCAGTTCTTC	CSASWTSGFNNEQFF	many	TRBV20-1	TRBJ2-1	TRBD2
TGTGCCAGCAGTATAGGGGGGGAGAACACTGAAGCTTTCTTT	CASSIGGENTEAFF	NA	TRBV28	TRBJ1-1	NA
TGTGCCAGCAGTGCAGCGCCCCCCCCAGATACGCAGTATTTT	CASSAAPPPDTQYF	few	TRBV6-4	TRBJ2-3	NA
TGCAGTGCTAGAGATTGGGGACAGGCTGGCTACGAGCAGTACTTC	CSARDWGQAGYEQYF	many	TRBV20-1	TRBJ2-7	TRBD1